This T cell receptor (beta chain) was sequenced during a study of shared clonotypes between healthy human individuals. Here immunoSEQ multiplex PCR was the method, and the copy in TCRdb shows in-frame clones only, minus some. The repertoire holds around 690,000 clones, with about nine tenths as singletons. The length of the CDR3 is 15 residues. CDR1 and CDR2 (germline): SGDLS, YYNGEE. Trimming removed 1 base at V and 2 bases at J, with 13 bases between. Material: memory CD8+ T cells from PBMCs. Subset meaning: CD45RO+ cells pooled with CCR7-negative TemRA cells. This clonotype was obtained from a man younger than 30 in good health. Some clones in this sample may be carry-over from other donors' samples. This chain links TRBV9 with TRBJ2-7; D might be TRBD2 (6 bases). The CDR3 is CASSVYASVAYEQYF. CDR3 DNA sequence: TGTGCCAGCAGCGTATACGCTAGCGTGGCCTACGAGCAGTACTTC.